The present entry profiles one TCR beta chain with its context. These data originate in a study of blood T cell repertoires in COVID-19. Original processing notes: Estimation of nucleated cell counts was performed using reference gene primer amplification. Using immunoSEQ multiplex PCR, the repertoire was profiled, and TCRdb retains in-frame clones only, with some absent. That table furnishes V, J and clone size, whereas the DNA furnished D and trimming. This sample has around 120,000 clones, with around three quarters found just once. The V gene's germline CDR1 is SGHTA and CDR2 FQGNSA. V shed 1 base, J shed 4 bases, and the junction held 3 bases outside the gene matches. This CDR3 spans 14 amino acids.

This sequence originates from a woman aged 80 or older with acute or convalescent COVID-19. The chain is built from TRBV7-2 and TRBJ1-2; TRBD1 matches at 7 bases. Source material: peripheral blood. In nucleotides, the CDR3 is TGTGCCAGCAGCTTAGAGGGGACAGTCTATGGCTACACCTTC. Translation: CASSLEGTVYGYTF.